This TCR beta chain was recovered during a study of human T cells and chemical hapten exposure. Study outcomes and limitations: No change in TCRs above 1 in 1000 frequency was produced by DPC sensitization.

This CDR3 comprises 12 residues. V lost 4 bases, J lost 5 bases, and 9 bases lay in between. Germline loops: CDR1 SEHNR, CDR2 FQNEAQ (reference sequence). This clonotype occurred a few times. Its antigen is currently unknown. With a much larger clone just one base away, this may be a read error. The study's library attached unique molecular identifiers to single cDNA molecules. Per the original methods: Sample TCR totals centred on a median of around 92,000, ranging about 20,000 to 750,000. Using its own MiXCR run on the 5' RACE reads, TCRdb lists one record per CDR3 protein. The V and J calls and clone size are TCRdb's, not the authors'. The repertoire holds about 140,000 distinct CDR3 sequences, with about 4% as singletons. Extraction yielded total RNA from whole blood (unfractionated).

This clonotype was obtained from a female donor in good health. The rearrangement uses TRBV7-9 and TRBJ2-7; D remains ambiguous. CDR3 protein: CASSSQNDEQYF. The DNA of the CDR3 is TGTGCCAGCAGCTCCCAGAACGACGAGCAGTACTTC.